A selection of T cell receptor beta chains follows, all from one sample in a study of OX40 agonist ivuxolimab in advanced cancers. Profiled with immunoSEQ multiplex PCR; TCRdb holds only in-frame clones, not every one. Altogether around 20,000 clones are present, 86% being singletons, with the ten largest covering around 27%. Sequenced material: CD4+ or CD8+ T cells sorted from blood, taken in a trial of the OX40 agonist ivuxolimab. The receptors here all came from an adult with an advanced solid tumor such as melanoma, head and neck, liver or kidney cancer. The CDR3 runs from the conserved cysteine through the conserved F or W. D genes are given only for firm matches. The size field is filled for only some rows; it gives once, few, many or a size class.

abundance	v_gene	d_gene	j_gene	CDR3nt	CDR3aa
once	TRBV7-9	NA	TRBJ2-5	TGTGCCAGCAGCCACCAATCGAGGGAGACCCAGTACTTC	CASSHQSRETQYF
NA	TRBV9	NA	TRBJ2-1	TGTGCCAGCAGCGCAGAGGCAGCGGGCAACTACAATGAGCAGTTCTTC	CASSAEAAGNYNEQFF
once	TRBV13	TRBD1	TRBJ2-7	TGTGCCAGCAGCTCCCAGGCAGGGGGCTATACCTACGAGCAGTACTTC	CASSSQAGGYTYEQYF
NA	TRBV7-2	TRBD1	TRBJ2-1	TGTGCCAGCAGCCCCGGGACAGGGAACAATGAGCAGTTCTTC	CASSPGTGNNEQFF
NA	TRBV5-1	NA	TRBJ2-7	TGCGCCAGCAGCTTGGCGGGGACATTTAACGAGCAGTACTTC	CASSLAGTFNEQYF
NA	TRBV2	NA	TRBJ1-6	TGTGCCAGCAGTGGGGGGACCGGGCCACCCCTCCACTTT	CASSGGTGPPLHF
few	TRBV30	NA	TRBJ1-2	TGTGCCTGGACGGACGGAGCTAACTATGGCTACACCTTC	CAWTDGANYGYTF
NA	TRBV18	NA	TRBJ1-2	TGTGCCAGCTCACCACCGGGTGTCCGGGGGCGCAGTGGCTACACCTTC	CASSPPGVRGRSGYTF
NA	TRBV11-2	NA	TRBJ2-3	TGTGCCAGCAGCAGACGTGACCCAAGACGGGGGAATACGCAGTATTTT	CASSRRDPRRGNTQYF
NA	TRBV6-5	TRBD1	TRBJ1-1	TGTGCCAGCAGAGATACGCGACAGGGGAACACTGAAGCTTTCTTT	CASRDTRQGNTEAFF
NA	TRBV5-1	NA	TRBJ2-1	TGCGCCAGCAGCTTGGGGCTCCGACCTTACAATGAGCAGTTCTTC	CASSLGLRPYNEQFF
NA	TRBV19	NA	TRBJ1-1	TGTGCCAGTATAGGCCCCTGGACTTTCTTT	CASIGPWTFF
NA	TRBV6-5	TRBD1	TRBJ2-7	TGTGCCAGCAGTCCAGACAGGGGGTGGTACGAGCAGTACTTC	CASSPDRGWYEQYF
NA	TRBV21-1	NA	TRBJ1-1	TGTGCCAGCAGCAAAGCGCTGCGGGATGGCCACACTGAAGCTTTCTTT	CASSKALRDGHTEAFF
NA	TRBV19	NA	TRBJ2-7	TGTGCCAGTAGTCACGGACCCACGGGGTCCTACGAGCAGTACTTC	CASSHGPTGSYEQYF
NA	TRBV19	NA	TRBJ2-5	TGTGCCAGTAGTCCTATAGGACGGCAAGAGACCCAGTACTTC	CASSPIGRQETQYF